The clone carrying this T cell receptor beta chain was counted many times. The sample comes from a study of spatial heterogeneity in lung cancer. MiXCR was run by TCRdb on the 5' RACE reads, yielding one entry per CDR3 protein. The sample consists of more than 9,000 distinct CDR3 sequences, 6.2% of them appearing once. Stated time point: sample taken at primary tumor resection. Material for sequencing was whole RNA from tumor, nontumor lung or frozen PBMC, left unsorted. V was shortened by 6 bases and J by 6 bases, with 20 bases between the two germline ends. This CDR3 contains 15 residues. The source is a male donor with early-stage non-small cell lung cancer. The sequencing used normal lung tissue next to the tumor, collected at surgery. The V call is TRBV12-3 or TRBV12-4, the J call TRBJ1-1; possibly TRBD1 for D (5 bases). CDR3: CASSLPRAHGAEAFF. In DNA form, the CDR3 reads TGTGCCAGCAGCCTCCCCAGGGCCCACGGGGCTGAAGCTTTCTTT.